The 26 T cell receptor beta chains below all came from one sample that was sequenced in a study of regulatory T cells in long-lasting Graves disease. Construction of the TCR beta libraries employed iRepertoire HTBI primers in conjunction with Arm-PCR of CDR3 regions. Each CDR3 protein is one row after TCRdb ran MiXCR on the multiplex PCR reads. The sample has roughly 450,000 distinct CDR3 sequences, 23% seen once. The time point denotes: persistent/refractory GD, antithyroid drugs over 5 years with positive TRAb. From RNA extracted from PBMCs, the TCR library was made. Material: peripheral blood mononuclear cells (PBMCs), obtained when the disease was refractory, from a patient treated with antithyroid drugs. All receptors derive from a female donor with Graves disease.

This clonotype was detected a few times. The rearrangement uses TRBV25-1 and TRBJ1-1; 8 nucleotides align to TRBD1. CDR3 length equals 15 residues. Trimming at V came to 3 bases and at J to 4 bases, leaving 7 bases not matched to a gene. CDR1 and CDR2 from the germline V gene are MGHDK and SYGVNS. CDR3 residues: CASSDRGRGITEAFF. The CDR3 region has the DNA TGTGCCAGCAGTGACAGGGGGCGCGGTATCACTGAAGCTTTCTTT.

V and J are TRBV30 and TRBJ2-2; D is ambiguous. V was pared by 4 bases and J by 4 bases, with 7 bases between. From germline, CDR1 is GTSNPN and CDR2 SVGIG (reference sequence). The CDR3 length is 12 residues. Written as DNA, the CDR3 is TGTGCCTGGAACATAGGCACCGGGGAGCTGTTTTTT. Its translation: CAWNIGTGELFF.

The chain carries TRBV14 and TRBJ1-6; the match to TRBD1 covers 10 bases. Germline V gene sequence: CDR1 SGHDN, CDR2 FVKESK. The CDR3 contains 15 residues. J gave up 9 bases and V 0 bases, and 2 bases lay outside the gene matches. The CDR3 loop is CASSQEGTGVSPLHF. CDR3 sequence (DNA): TGTGCCAGCAGCCAAGAAGGGACAGGGGTTTCACCCCTCCACTTT.

This clonotype was counted between two and nine times. J is TRBJ1-1 and V is TRBV20-1; the match to TRBD1 covers 7 bases. V gave up 8 bases and J gave up 4 bases; unmatched junction bases: 19. The CDR3 covers 16 residues. Germline CDR1 reads DFQATT; CDR2 reads SNEGSKA (reference sequence). DNA for the CDR3: TGCAGTACGACCCCGAGACAGGGACCCCTGGGCACTGAAGCTTTCTTT. Protein product: CSTTPRQGPLGTEAFF.

This clonotype was counted at least ten times. This sequence joins TRBV28 and TRBJ1-6; D is unclear. The V gene lost 6 bases and the J gene lost 2 bases, with 20 bases spanning the gap. The CDR3 has 18 amino acids. Germline V gene data show CDR1 as MDHEN and CDR2 as SYDVKM. The DNA for the CDR3 is TGTGCCAGCAGCCCCGTCGGGAGAGGTTGGGCCTATAATTCACCCCTCCACTTT. Translation gives CASSPVGRGWAYNSPLHF.

This clonotype was seen many times. The J gene is TRBJ1-2, the V gene TRBV3-1, with D perhaps TRBD1 (6 bases). Looked up from germline, CDR1 is LGHDT and CDR2 is YNNKEL (reference sequence). The CDR3 has 14 residues. Trimming removed 0 bases from V and 7 bases from J, with 12 bases in between. The CDR3 reads CASSQDKQGGGYTF. The CDR3, as DNA: TGTGCCAGCAGCCAAGATAAACAGGGTGGTGGCTACACCTTC.

The V gene is TRBV28, the J gene TRBJ1-1; no clear D. Germline V CDR1 and CDR2: MDHEN, SYDVKM. CDR3 length: 13 residues. The V end was cut by 6 bases, the J end by 4 bases, with 12 bases between. DNA of the CDR3: TGTGCCAGCAGCCAAGCTCTCGTCACTGAAGCTTTCTTT. As protein: CASSQALVTEAFF.

CDR3 DNA: TGTGCCAGCAGCTCCGGGACAGAGGGTTATGAAGCTTTCTTT. This encodes CASSSGTEGYEAFF. V usage is TRBV2 and J usage is TRBJ1-1; 7 bases agree with TRBD1. The CDR3 is 14 residues long. From germline, CDR1 is SNHLY and CDR2 FYNNEI. Losses at the gene ends were 6 bases for V and 7 bases for J; bases not matched to a gene: 11.

The chain couples TRBV6-1 to TRBJ2-7, with TRBD1 matching over 10 bases. The germline gives CDR1 MNHNS, CDR2 SASEGT. V shed 5 bases, J shed 6 bases, and the junction held 13 bases outside the gene matches. CDR3 length: 16 residues. The CDR3, as DNA: TGTGCCAGCAGTCTACTGACAGGGGGCGCGGGAGGCGAGCAGTACTTC. Its protein is CASSLLTGGAGGEQYF.

Ten or more counts support this clonotype. This chain joins TRBV2 and TRBJ1-1; perhaps TRBD1 as D (5 bases). CDR3 length equals 12 residues. Germline-derived CDR1 and CDR2 are SNHLY and FYNNEI. V was pared by 10 bases and J by 3 bases, with 12 bases between. The CDR3 DNA is TGTGCCAAACTTCGGGACTACACTGAAGCTTTCTTT. Protein sequence: CAKLRDYTEAFF.

The sample holds a few counts of this clonotype. J is TRBJ2-2 and V is TRBV5-1, with 10 bases fitting TRBD2. In germline, CDR1 is SGHRS, CDR2 YFSETQ. Trimming at V came to 1 base and at J to 4 bases, leaving 4 bases not matched to a gene. The CDR3 is made up of 16 amino acids. The DNA for the CDR3 is TGCGCCAGCAGCTTGTTACTAGCGGGAACCACCGGGGAGCTGTTTTTT. Its protein product is CASSLLLAGTTGELFF. The complete variable domain, with remaining parts taken from reference TRBV5-1 and TRBJ2-2, reads KAGVTQTPRYLIKTRGQQVTLSCSPISGHRSVSWYQQTPGQGLQFLFEYFSETQRNKGNFPGRFSGRQFSNSRSEMNVSTLELGDSALYLCASSLLLAGTTGELFFGEGSRLTVL.

The V and J genes are TRBV2 and TRBJ1-5; D is ambiguous. Trimming took 3 bases from V and 5 from J, leaving 5 bases between them. CDR3 size: 12 residues. The germline CDR1 and CDR2 sequences are SNHLY and FYNNEI. The CDR3 sequence: CASSDRYQPQHF. DNA of the CDR3: TGTGCCAGCAGTGACCGGTATCAGCCCCAGCATTTT.

V usage is TRBV30 and J usage is TRBJ2-7, with 7 bases identical to TRBD2. The CDR3 is 17 residues long. V dropped 0 bases and J dropped 3; count of bases not matched to a gene: 14. Germline V CDR1 and CDR2: GTSNPN, SVGIG (reference sequence). The CDR3 region is CAWSVRWRVRDYYEQYF. The CDR3 nucleotides are TGTGCCTGGAGTGTACGTTGGAGGGTGAGGGACTACTACGAGCAGTACTTC. The full variable domain, with the rest looked up from reference TRBV30 and TRBJ2-7, is SQTIHQWPATLVQPVGSPLSLECTVEGTSNPNLYWYRQAAGRGLQLLFYSVGIGQISSEVPQNLSASRPQDRQFILSSKKLLLSDSGFYLCAWSVRWRVRDYYEQYFGPGTRLTVT.

This clonotype has more than one count but fewer than ten. DNA of the CDR3: TGTGCCAGCAGCCGCGACAGGTCAGACACTGAAGCTTTCTTT. This gives the protein CASSRDRSDTEAFF. The rearrangement links TRBV13 to TRBJ1-1, with a weak D call TRBD1 (6 bases). The length of the CDR3 is 14 residues. Between the trimmed V and J ends, which lost 5 bases and 3 bases, there was a span of 13 bases. CDR1 PRHDT and CDR2 FYEKMQ come from the germline V gene (reference sequence). Complete variable domain (other parts from reference TRBV13 and TRBJ1-1): AAGVIQSPRHLIKEKRETATLKCYPIPRHDTVYWYQQGPGQDPQFLISFYEKMQSDKGSIPDRFSAQQFSDYHSELNMSSLELGDSALYFCASSRDRSDTEAFFGQGTRLTVV.

This clonotype was recorded many times. This rearrangement joins TRBV2 to TRBJ1-1, with D possibly TRBD1 on 6 matching bases. This CDR3 comprises 16 residues. Trimming took off 3 bases at V and 5 bases at J, with 19 bases between the two ends. Germline CDR1 is SNHLY and CDR2 is FYNNEI. In nucleotides, the CDR3 is TGTGCCAGCAGTGATGGGACACCGAGGGTTGATACTGAAGCTTTCTTT. It translates to CASSDGTPRVDTEAFF.

The rearrangement joins TRBV9 to TRBJ1-4; the D is unclear. Trimming took off 4 bases at V and 4 bases at J, with 11 bases between the two ends. Germline CDR1 and CDR2: SGDLS and YYNGEE. This CDR3 is built from 14 residues. CDR3 amino acids: CASSPTDYNEKLFF. CDR3 bases: TGTGCCAGCAGCCCTACCGACTATAATGAAAAACTGTTTTTT.

This clonotype has only a few counts. J is TRBJ1-1 and V is TRBV30, with TRBD1 matching 8 bases. The V gene's germline CDR1 is GTSNPN and CDR2 SVGIG (reference sequence). This CDR3 is built from 17 residues. V shed 0 bases, J shed 4 bases, and the junction held 13 bases outside the gene matches. The CDR3 nucleotides are TGTGCCTGGAGTGTCCCACGGTCCGGACAGGGCCCCACTGAAGCTTTCTTT. It specifies CAWSVPRSGQGPTEAFF.

J is TRBJ2-2 and V is TRBV7-9, with 9 bases aligning to TRBD1. V dropped 5 bases and J dropped 4; count of bases not matched to a gene: 8. There are 16 residues in the CDR3. Germline loops: CDR1 SEHNR, CDR2 FQNEAQ (reference sequence). CDR3 bases: TGTGCCAGCAGCATAACAGGGGGCCATGGCACCGGGGAGCTGTTTTTT. Translating it yields CASSITGGHGTGELFF.

The J gene is TRBJ1-2, the V gene TRBV29-1; weak D call: TRBD1 (5 bases). The CDR3 contains 12 residues. Germline assignment: CDR1 SQVTM and CDR2 ANQGSEA. Trimming stripped 3 bases from V and 6 bases from J, with 11 bases between. CDR3 sequence: CSVDTGTDGYTF. CDR3 coding DNA: TGCAGCGTTGACACAGGAACCGATGGCTACACCTTC.

This clonotype was found many times. The gene calls are TRBV25-1 and TRBJ1-1; TRBD1 matches at 9 bases. Germline V gene lookup returns CDR1 MGHDK and CDR2 SYGVNS. The length of the CDR3 is 17 residues. V was clipped by 5 bases and J by 2 bases; unmatched bases: 12. The CDR3 bases are TGTGCCAGCAGTTCAGGGCCGGCGGGACAGGGAAACACTGAAGCTTTCTTT. Encoded protein: CASSSGPAGQGNTEAFF. Full variable domain (missing parts from reference TRBV25-1 and TRBJ1-1): EADIYQTPRYLVIGTGKKITLECSQTMGHDKMYWYQQDPGMELHLIHYSYGVNSTEKGDLSSESTVSRIRTEHFPLTLESARPSHTSQYLCASSSGPAGQGNTEAFFGQGTRLTVV.

This clonotype appeared a few times. V usage is TRBV5-1 and J usage is TRBJ2-2, with 14 bases identical to TRBD2. The CDR3 consists of 17 residues. Germline CDR1 SGHRS, CDR2 YFSETQ. J was trimmed by 3 bases and V by 0 bases; bases with no gene match: 1. CDR3 loop: CASSLGLAGGYTGELFF. CDR3 DNA: TGCGCCAGCAGCTTGGGACTAGCGGGAGGGTACACCGGGGAGCTGTTTTTT.

This clonotype was seen at least ten times. V and J are TRBV28 and TRBJ1-3, with unresolved D. The CDR3 has 15 residues. Trimming stripped 6 bases from V and 0 bases from J, with 12 bases between. Germline CDR1 and CDR2: MDHEN and SYDVKM. CDR3 protein: CASRTDVLSGNTIYF. CDR3 in DNA: TGTGCCAGCAGAACAGATGTGCTCTCTGGAAACACCATATATTTT.

The chain recombines TRBV7-2 with TRBJ2-3, with D perhaps given as TRBD1 or TRBD2 (6 bases each). The germline V and J ends were trimmed by 5 bases and 8 bases, with 17 bases remaining between them. The germline V gene has CDR1 SGHTA and CDR2 FQGNSA. The length of the CDR3 is 14 residues. The CDR3 sequence is CASSQTGARSTQYF. The CDR3 DNA sequence: TGTGCCAGCAGCCAGACGGGGGCGAGGTCTACGCAGTATTTT.

The J gene is TRBJ2-1, the V gene TRBV2; D unresolved. This CDR3 spans 15 amino acids. V was shortened by 2 bases and J by 3 bases, with 11 bases between the two germline ends. Germline V gene sequence: CDR1 SNHLY, CDR2 FYNNEI. CDR3 sequence (DNA): TGTGCCAGCAGTGAAATGACCAGTAACTACAATGAGCAGTTCTTC. Translation gives CASSEMTSNYNEQFF.

This clonotype has a count of ten or more. This CDR3 is CASSPVGGLETQYF. Written as DNA, the CDR3 is TGTGCCAGCTCACCAGTGGGGGGCCTGGAGACCCAGTACTTC. This chain uses TRBV18 with TRBJ2-5; the D call may be TRBD1 or TRBD2 (6 bases each). This CDR3 region has 14 residues. V was cut by 2 bases and J by 5 bases, with 12 bases left in between. Germline CDR1 is KGHSH and CDR2 is LQKENI.

This clonotype occurred many times. This chain joins TRBV12-3 or TRBV12-4 and TRBJ1-1, with 7 bases fitting TRBD1. This CDR3 has 14 amino acids. After removal of 7 bases from V and 2 bases from J, the junction contained 7 bases not matched to a gene. The DNA for the CDR3 is TGTGCCAGCACCAGCGACAGGGTCAACACTGAAGCTTTCTTT. Translated, it gives CASTSDRVNTEAFF.